The source of this TCR beta chain is a study of cytotoxic CD8 clonotypes in ibrutinib-treated CLL. Overall study context: Response samples were taken after a median roughly twelve months of treatment, range 6 to 36. A mean of approximately 260,000 productive templates and approximately 85,000 productive rearrangements was obtained per sample. Points from the study as a whole: Public clonotypes proved infrequent, and on treatment they shrank or remained steady.

The intended depth for sequencing was 1 in 200,000 to 1 in 1 million T cells. TCRdb's copy holds only in-frame clones and misses some; the assay was immunoSEQ multiplex PCR. The table shows around 310,000 clones, with around four fifths occurring only once. As for this clone: Its antigen is unidentified.

V gave up 2 bases and J gave up 1 base, with 11 bases separating them. There are 14 residues in the CDR3. Germline V gene sequence: CDR1 SQVTM, CDR2 ANQGSEA. Here the sequenced sample was PBMCs, taken before ibrutinib treatment. This clonotype was sampled from a human donor with chronic lymphocytic leukemia. This chain links TRBV29-1 with TRBJ2-5; TRBD2 is a possible D gene (5 bases). In DNA, the CDR3 is TGCAGCGTTGAACCCGGACGGGGCCAAGAGACCCAGTACTTC. Translating gives CSVEPGRGQETQYF.